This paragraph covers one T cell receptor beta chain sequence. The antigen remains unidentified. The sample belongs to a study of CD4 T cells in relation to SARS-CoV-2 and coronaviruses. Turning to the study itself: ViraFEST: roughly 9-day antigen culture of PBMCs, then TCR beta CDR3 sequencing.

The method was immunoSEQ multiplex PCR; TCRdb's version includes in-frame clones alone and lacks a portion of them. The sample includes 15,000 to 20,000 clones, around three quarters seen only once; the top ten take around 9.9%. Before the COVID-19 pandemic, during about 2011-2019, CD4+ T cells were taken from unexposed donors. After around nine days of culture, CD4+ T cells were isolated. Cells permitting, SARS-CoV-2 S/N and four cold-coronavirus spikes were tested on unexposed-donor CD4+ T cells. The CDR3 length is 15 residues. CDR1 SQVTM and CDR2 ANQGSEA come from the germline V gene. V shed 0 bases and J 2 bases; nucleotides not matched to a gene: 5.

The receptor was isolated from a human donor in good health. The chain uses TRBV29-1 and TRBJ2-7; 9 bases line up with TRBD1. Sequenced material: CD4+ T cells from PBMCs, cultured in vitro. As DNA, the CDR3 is TGCAGCGTTGAAGATTTGGACAGGGGTACCTACGAGCAGTACTTC. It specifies CSVEDLDRGTYEQYF.